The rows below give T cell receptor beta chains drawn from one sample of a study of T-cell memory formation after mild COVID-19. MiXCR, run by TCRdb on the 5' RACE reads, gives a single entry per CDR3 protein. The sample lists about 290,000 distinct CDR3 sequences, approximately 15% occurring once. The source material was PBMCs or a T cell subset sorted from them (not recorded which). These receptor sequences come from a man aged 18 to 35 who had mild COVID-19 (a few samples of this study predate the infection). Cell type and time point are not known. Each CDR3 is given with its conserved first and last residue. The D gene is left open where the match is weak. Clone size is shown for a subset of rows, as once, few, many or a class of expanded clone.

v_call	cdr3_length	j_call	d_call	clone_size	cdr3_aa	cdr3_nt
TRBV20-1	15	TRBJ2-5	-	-	CSASSGRMGQETQYF	TGCAGTGCTAGTTCGGGGCGGATGGGGCAAGAGACCCAGTACTTC
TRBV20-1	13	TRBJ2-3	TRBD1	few	CSLQQGAERTQYF	TGCAGTCTGCAACAGGGGGCGGAGCGGACGCAGTATTTT
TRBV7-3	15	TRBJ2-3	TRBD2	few	CASSLNLAGADTQYF	TGTGCCAGCAGCTTAAACCTAGCGGGGGCTGATACGCAGTATTTT
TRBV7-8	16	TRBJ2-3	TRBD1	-	CASSLWTGSSTDTQYF	TGTGCCAGCAGCCTGTGGACAGGGAGTAGCACAGATACGCAGTATTTT
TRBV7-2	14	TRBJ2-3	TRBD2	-	CASSPSSGANVQYF	TGTGCCAGCAGCCCCTCTAGCGGGGCAAATGTGCAGTATTTT
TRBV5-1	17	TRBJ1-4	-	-	CASSLEGFPTSNEKLFF	TGCGCCAGCAGCTTGGAAGGGTTCCCAACTTCTAATGAAAAACTGTTTTTT
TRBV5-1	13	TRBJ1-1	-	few	CASSDQTQGGAFF	TGCGCCAGCAGCGATCAAACACAGGGTGGAGCTTTCTTT
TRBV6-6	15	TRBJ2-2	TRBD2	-	CASSYFGGGAGELFF	TGTGCCAGCAGTTACTTCGGGGGAGGGGCCGGGGAGCTGTTTTTT
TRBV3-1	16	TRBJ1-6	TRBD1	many	CASSQEGTGTNSPLHF	TGTGCCAGCAGCCAAGAAGGGACAGGGACTAATTCACCCCTCCACTTT
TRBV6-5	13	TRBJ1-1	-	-	CASRMVSNTEAFF	TGTGCCAGCAGGATGGTCTCGAACACTGAAGCTTTCTTT
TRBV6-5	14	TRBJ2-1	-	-	CASSYIGFPNEQFF	TGTGCCAGCAGTTACATTGGCTTCCCAAATGAGCAGTTCTTC
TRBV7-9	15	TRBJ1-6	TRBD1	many	CASSYLGQGNSPLHF	TGTGCCAGCAGCTACTTGGGACAGGGGAATTCACCCCTCCACTTT
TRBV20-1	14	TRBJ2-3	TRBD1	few	CSVALTGAKTTQYF	TGCAGTGTAGCCCTGACAGGGGCTAAAACTACGCAGTATTTT
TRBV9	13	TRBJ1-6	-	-	CASSVGGVSPLHF	TGTGCCAGCAGCGTAGGTGGGGTTTCACCCCTCCACTTT
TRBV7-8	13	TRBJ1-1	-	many	CASSPQGNTEAFF	TGTGCCAGCAGCCCCCAGGGTAACACTGAAGCTTTCTTT
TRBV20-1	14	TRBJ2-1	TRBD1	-	CSARTGDPYNEQFF	TGCAGTGCTAGGACAGGGGACCCCTACAATGAGCAGTTCTTC
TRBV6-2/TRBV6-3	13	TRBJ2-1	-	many	CASSYRENNEQFF	TGTGCCAGCAGTTACAGGGAAAACAATGAGCAGTTCTTC
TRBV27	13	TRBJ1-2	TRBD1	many	CASSTLRGDGYTF	TGTGCCAGCAGTACGCTCAGGGGGGACGGCTACACCTTC
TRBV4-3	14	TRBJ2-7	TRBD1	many	CASSPLGRGHEQYF	TGCGCCAGCAGCCCCCTGGGCAGGGGGCACGAGCAGTACTTC
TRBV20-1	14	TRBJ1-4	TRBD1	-	CSARGTGRNEKLFF	TGCAGTGCTAGAGGGACAGGGCGTAATGAAAAACTGTTTTTT
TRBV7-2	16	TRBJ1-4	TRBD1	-	CASSSQGARGGVELFF	TGTGCCAGCAGCTCTCAGGGGGCGCGGGGTGGGGTAGAACTGTTTTTT
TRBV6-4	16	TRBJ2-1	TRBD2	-	CASSPRVAGGYNEQFF	TGTGCCAGCAGTCCCCGGGTAGCGGGGGGTTACAATGAGCAGTTCTTC
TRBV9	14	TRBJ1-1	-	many	CASSETFGGTEAFF	TGTGCCAGCAGCGAGACCTTTGGTGGCACTGAAGCTTTCTTT
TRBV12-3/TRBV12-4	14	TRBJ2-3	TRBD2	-	CASTFGLAPDTQYF	TGTGCCAGTACATTCGGACTAGCACCAGATACGCAGTATTTT
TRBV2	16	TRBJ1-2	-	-	CASSEWSGAMNYGYTF	TGTGCCAGCAGTGAATGGTCAGGGGCCATGAACTATGGCTACACCTTC
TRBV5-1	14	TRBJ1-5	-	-	CASSFSGQGQPQHF	TGCGCCAGCAGCTTCTCGGGGCAGGGTCAGCCCCAGCATTTT
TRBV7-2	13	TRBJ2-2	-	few	CASSRSYTGELFF	TGTGCCAGCAGCCGGAGCTACACCGGGGAGCTGTTTTTT
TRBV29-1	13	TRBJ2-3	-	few	CSVVSGGTDTQYF	TGCAGCGTTGTTTCGGGTGGAACAGATACGCAGTATTTT
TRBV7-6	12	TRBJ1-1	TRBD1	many	CASRGGTGEAFF	TGTGCCAGTAGGGGCGGGACAGGGGAAGCTTTCTTT
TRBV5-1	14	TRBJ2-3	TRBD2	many	CASSFTSGDDTQYF	TGCGCCAGCAGCTTCACTAGCGGGGACGATACGCAGTATTTT
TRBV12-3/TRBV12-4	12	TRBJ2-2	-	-	CASSPDHGELFF	TGTGCCAGCAGCCCGGACCACGGGGAGCTGTTTTTT
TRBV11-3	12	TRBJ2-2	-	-	CASSLWGGELFF	TGTGCCAGCAGCCTATGGGGCGGGGAGCTGTTTTTT
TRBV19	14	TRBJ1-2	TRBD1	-	CASSIGTATYGYTF	TGTGCCAGTAGTATCGGGACAGCCACCTATGGCTACACCTTC
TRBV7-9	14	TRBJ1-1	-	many	CASSPPRVNTEAFF	TGTGCCAGCAGCCCACCCAGGGTGAACACTGAAGCTTTCTTT
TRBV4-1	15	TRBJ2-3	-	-	CASSVPGARPDTQYF	TGCGCCAGCAGTGTTCCGGGGGCTCGGCCAGATACGCAGTATTTT
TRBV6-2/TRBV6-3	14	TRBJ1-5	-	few	CASSYSRMNQPQHF	TGTGCCAGCAGTTACTCCCGGATGAATCAGCCCCAGCATTTT
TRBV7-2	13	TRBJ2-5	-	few	CASSPRRHETQYF	TGTGCCAGCAGCCCTAGACGACACGAGACCCAGTACTTC
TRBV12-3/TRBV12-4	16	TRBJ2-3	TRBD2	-	CASTPRLSGGADTQYF	TGTGCCAGCACTCCACGACTGTCGGGGGGGGCGGATACGCAGTATTTT
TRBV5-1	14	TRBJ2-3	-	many	CASSDTEGTDTQYF	TGCGCCAGCAGCGATACCGAGGGCACAGATACGCAGTATTTT
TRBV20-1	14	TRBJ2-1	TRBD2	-	CSARRPGGRNEQFF	TGCAGTGCTAGAAGGCCGGGGGGAAGAAATGAGCAGTTCTTC
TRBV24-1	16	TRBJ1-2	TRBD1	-	CATSGRSGQEGYGYTF	TGTGCCACCAGTGGAAGGTCGGGACAGGAGGGCTATGGCTACACCTTC
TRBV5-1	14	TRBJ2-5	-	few	CASSSKGFEETQYF	TGCGCCAGCAGCTCGAAGGGATTCGAAGAGACCCAGTACTTC
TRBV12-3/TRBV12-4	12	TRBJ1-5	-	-	CASDVGNQPQHF	TGTGCCAGCGACGTAGGGAATCAGCCCCAGCATTTT
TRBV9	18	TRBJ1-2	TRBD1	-	CASSVDVVPGQGSYGYTF	TGTGCCAGCAGCGTCGACGTTGTCCCGGGACAGGGATCCTATGGCTACACCTTC
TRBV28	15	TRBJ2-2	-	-	CASSYWDANTGELFF	TGTGCCAGCAGTTACTGGGATGCGAACACCGGGGAGCTGTTTTTT
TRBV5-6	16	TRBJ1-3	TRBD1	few	CASSLVTTGTGNTIYF	TGTGCCAGCAGCTTGGTTACGACAGGGACTGGAAACACCATATATTTT
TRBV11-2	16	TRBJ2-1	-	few	CASSRRGGILYNEQFF	TGTGCCAGCAGCCGAAGGGGGGGCATACTATACAATGAGCAGTTCTTC
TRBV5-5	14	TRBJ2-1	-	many	CASSLTGTYNEQFF	TGTGCCAGCAGCTTGACAGGTACCTACAATGAGCAGTTCTTC
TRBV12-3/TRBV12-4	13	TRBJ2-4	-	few	CASSLWVGNIQYF	TGTGCCAGCAGTTTGTGGGTGGGAAACATTCAGTACTTC
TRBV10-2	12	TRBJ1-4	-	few	CASSDILGELFF	TGCGCCAGCAGTGATATCCTCGGAGAACTGTTTTTT